This entry concerns a single T cell receptor (beta chain). The junction differs from germline at one of its ends, possibly a read error. This record belongs to a study of technical replicates of blood from several donors. Clones were sequenced by immunoSEQ multiplex PCR, and TCRdb holds only the in-frame ones, with some missing. The sample includes approximately 75,000 clones, approximately 97% of them seen just once. This CDR3 has 15 residues. Germline V gives CDR1 SSHAT, CDR2 FNYEAQ (reference sequence). The TCR sequence derives from a human donor in good health. The sequenced sample consisted of T cells isolated from PBMCs. V and J are TRBV7-7 and TRBJ2-3, with 10 bases aligning to TRBD2. CDR3 DNA sequence: TGTGCTAGCAGCTTGGGGACTAGCGATGCAGATACGCAGTATTTT. Encoded protein: CASSLGTSDADTQYF.